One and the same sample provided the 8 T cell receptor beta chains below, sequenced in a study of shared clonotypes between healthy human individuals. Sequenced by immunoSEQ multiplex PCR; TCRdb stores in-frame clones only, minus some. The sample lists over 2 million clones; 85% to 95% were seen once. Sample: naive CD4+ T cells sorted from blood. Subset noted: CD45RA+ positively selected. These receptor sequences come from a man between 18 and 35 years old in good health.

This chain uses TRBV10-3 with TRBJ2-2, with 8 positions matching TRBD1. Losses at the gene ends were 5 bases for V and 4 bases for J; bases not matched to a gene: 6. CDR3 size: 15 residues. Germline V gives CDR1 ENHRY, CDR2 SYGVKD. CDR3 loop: CAISSQGAGTGELFF. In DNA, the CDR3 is TGTGCCATCAGTTCGCAGGGGGCGGGCACCGGGGAGCTGTTTTTT.

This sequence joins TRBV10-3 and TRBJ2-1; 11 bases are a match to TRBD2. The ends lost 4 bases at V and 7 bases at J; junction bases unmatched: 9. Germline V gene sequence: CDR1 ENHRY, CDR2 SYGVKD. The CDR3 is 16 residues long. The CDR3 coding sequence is TGTGCCATCAGTGCTACGACTAGCGGGGCAATAAATGAGCAGTTCTTC. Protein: CAISATTSGAINEQFF.

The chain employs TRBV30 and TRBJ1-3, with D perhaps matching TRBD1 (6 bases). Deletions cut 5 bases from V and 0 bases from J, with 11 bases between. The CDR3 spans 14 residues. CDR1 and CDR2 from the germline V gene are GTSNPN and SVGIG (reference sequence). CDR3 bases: TGTGCCTGGGGAGGGGGTTACTCTGGAAACACCATATATTTT. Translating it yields CAWGGGYSGNTIYF.

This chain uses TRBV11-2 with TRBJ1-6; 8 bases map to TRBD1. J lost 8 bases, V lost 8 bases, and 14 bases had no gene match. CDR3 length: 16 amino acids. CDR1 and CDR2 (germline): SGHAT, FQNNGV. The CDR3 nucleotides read TGTGCCAGCGAAACGGACAGGGCCAAACTCGATTCACCCCTCCACTTT. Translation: CASETDRAKLDSPLHF.

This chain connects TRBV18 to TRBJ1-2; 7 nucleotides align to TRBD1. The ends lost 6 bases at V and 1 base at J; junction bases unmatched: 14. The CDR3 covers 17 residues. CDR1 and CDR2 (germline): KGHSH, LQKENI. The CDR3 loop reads CASSGFLPGQINYGYTF. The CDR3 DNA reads TGTGCCAGCTCTGGGTTTCTGCCGGGACAGATTAACTATGGCTACACCTTC.

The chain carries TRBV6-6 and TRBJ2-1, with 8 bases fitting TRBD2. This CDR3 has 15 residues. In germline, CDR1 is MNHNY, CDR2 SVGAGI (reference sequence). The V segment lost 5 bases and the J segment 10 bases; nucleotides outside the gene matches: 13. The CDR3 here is CASSPAGLEKREQFF. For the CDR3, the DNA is TGTGCCAGCAGTCCAGCGGGACTAGAAAAGAGGGAGCAGTTCTTC.

CDR3 nucleotides: TGTGCCAGCAGTTCCAGGGGCAATCAGCCCCAGCATTTT. Its translation: CASSSRGNQPQHF. The chain uses TRBV6-5 and TRBJ1-5; D is perhaps TRBD1 (5 bases). The ends were cut back, 4 bases at V and 2 bases at J, with 6 bases in the middle. The CDR3 spans 13 residues. From germline, CDR1 is MNHEY and CDR2 SVGAGI.

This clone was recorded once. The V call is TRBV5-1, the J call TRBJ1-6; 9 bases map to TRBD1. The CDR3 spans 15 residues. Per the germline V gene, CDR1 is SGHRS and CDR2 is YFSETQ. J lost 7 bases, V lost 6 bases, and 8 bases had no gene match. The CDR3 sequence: CASTLEGQGNSPLHF. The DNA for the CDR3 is TGCGCCAGCACCCTCGAGGGACAGGGAAATTCACCCCTCCACTTT.